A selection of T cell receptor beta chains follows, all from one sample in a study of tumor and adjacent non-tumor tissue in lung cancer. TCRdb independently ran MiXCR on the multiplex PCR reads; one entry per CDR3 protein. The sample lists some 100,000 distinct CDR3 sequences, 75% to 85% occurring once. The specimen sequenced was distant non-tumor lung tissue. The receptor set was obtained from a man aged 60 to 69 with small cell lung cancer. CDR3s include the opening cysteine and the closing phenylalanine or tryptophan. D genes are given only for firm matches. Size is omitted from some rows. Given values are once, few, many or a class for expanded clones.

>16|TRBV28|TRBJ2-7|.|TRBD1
CVSSANDRGPGYEQYF
TGTGTCAGCAGTGCTAATGACAGGGGGCCGGGCTACGAGCAGTACTTC
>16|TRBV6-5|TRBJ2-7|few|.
CASSYTGGAVKYEQYF
TGTGCCAGCAGTTACACTGGCGGAGCAGTAAAGTACGAGCAGTACTTC
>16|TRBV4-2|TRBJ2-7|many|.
CASSQDWGAYSYEQYF
TGTGCCAGCAGCCAAGACTGGGGAGCCTACTCCTACGAGCAGTACTTC
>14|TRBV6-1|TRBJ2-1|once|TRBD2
CASIFSGTRNEHLF
TGTGCCAGCATCTTTAGCGGGACTAGGAATGAGCACCTCTTC
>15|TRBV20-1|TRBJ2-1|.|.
CSAKQELALYNEQFF
TGCAGTGCTAAACAAGAACTGGCACTCTACAATGAGCAGTTCTTC
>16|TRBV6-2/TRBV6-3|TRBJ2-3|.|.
CTSSYRDSPFTDTQYF
TGTACCAGCAGTTACAGGGACTCACCCTTCACAGATACGCAGTACTTT
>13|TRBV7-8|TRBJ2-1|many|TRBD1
CASSSQGAGEQFF
TGTGCCAGCAGCTCGCAGGGGGCTGGTGAGCAGTTCTTC
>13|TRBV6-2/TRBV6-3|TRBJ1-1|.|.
CACCGSRARRAFF
TGTGCCTGCTGCGGCAGCCGTGCGAGGCGAGCCTTCTTT
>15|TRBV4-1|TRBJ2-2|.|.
CASSQEGRTNGELFF
TGCGCCAGCAGCCAAGAGGGACGGACCAACGGGGAGTTGTTTTTT
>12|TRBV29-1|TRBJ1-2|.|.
CSVAQVDYGYTF
TGCAGCGTCGCACAGGTCGACTATGGCTACACTTTC
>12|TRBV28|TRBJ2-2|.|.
CASNLKAGELFF
TGTGCCAGCAACCTGAAGGCGGGGGAGCTGTTTTTT
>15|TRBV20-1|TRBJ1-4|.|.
CSVRVGSAEYEKLFF
TGCAGTGTTAGAGTCGGGTCCGCGGAGTATGAAAAACTGTTTTTT
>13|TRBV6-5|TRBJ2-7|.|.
CASSIGEVTGQCF
TGTGCCAGCAGTATAGGGGAGGTTACCGGGCAGTGCTTC
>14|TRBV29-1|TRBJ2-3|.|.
CSVLEGDGTDTQYF
TGCAGTGTTCTTGAGGGAGACGGCACAGATACGCAGTATTTT
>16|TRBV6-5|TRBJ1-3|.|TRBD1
CATSYLRGPSGNTIYF
TGTGCCACCAGTTACTTGAGGGGGCCCTCTGGAAACACCATATATTTT
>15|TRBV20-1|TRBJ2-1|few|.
CSVPAKLGSYNEQFF
TGCAGTGTCCCGGCTAAATTAGGTTCCTACAATGAGCAGTTCTTC
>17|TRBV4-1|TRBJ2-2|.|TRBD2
CASSPRTSGTNIGELFF
TGCGCCAGCAGCCCCCGGACTAGCGGGACGAATATTGGGGAGCTGTTTTTT
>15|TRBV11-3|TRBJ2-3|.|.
CASSPSSGWTDTRYF
TGTGCCAGCAGCCCCTCTTCCGGGTGGACAGATACGCGGTATTTT
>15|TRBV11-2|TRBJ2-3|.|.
CASSLASGCTDTQYF
TGTGCCAGCAGCTTAGCGTCGGGGTGCACAGATACGCAGTATTTT
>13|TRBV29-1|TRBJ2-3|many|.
CSVQRQSTDTQYF
TGCAGCGTTCAGAGACAGAGCACAGATACGCAGTATTTT
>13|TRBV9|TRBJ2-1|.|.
CASSPQGWHKQFF
TGTGCCAGCAGCCCCCAAGGTTGGCATAAGCAGTTCTTC
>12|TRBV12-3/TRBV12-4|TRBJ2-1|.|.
CASPRDYNEQFF
TGCGCCAGCCCGCGGGACTACAATGAGCAGTTCTTC
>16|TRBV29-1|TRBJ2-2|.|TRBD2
CSVEMWTGRNTGDLFF
TGCAGCGTTGAAATGTGGACCGGGAGGAACACCGGGGACCTGTTTTTT
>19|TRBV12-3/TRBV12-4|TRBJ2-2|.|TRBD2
CTSSPRVAGGSLNTGELFF
TGTACCAGCAGTCCCCGGGTAGCGGGAGGGTCCTTAAATACCGGGGAGCTGTTTTTT